This passage covers 14 T cell receptor beta chains from one sample sequenced in a study of T cell responses to AZD1222 COVID-19 vaccine. Measured with immunoSEQ multiplex PCR; TCRdb has only the in-frame clones, and not every one. The data contain under 30,000 clones, about nine tenths of them singletons. The material was peripheral blood, obtained 28 days after the second AZD1222 dose. Source of these receptors: an adult who received the AZD1222 COVID-19 vaccine.

This chain connects TRBV2 to TRBJ2-7; possibly TRBD1 for D (6 bases). Trimming pared 6 bases from V and 3 bases from J, leaving 12 bases between. The CDR3 consists of 13 residues. Germline V gene data show CDR1 as SNHLY and CDR2 as FYNNEI. The CDR3 loop reads CASRWDINYEQYF. Here the CDR3 DNA reads TGTGCCAGCAGGTGGGACATCAACTACGAGCAGTACTTC.

This clone was observed a few times. The V and J genes are TRBV6-6 and TRBJ1-5; D is possibly TRBD1 (5 bases). V lost 7 bases and J 6 bases, leaving 10 bases between the germline ends. The germline V gene encodes CDR1 MNHNY and CDR2 SVGAGI (reference sequence). The length of the CDR3 is 12 residues. The CDR3 spells CASNGASQPQHF. The CDR3 DNA is TGTGCCAGCAATGGGGCAAGTCAGCCCCAGCATTTT.

This chain connects TRBV9 to TRBJ1-5; D is unresolved. The CDR3 runs to 15 residues. V shed 3 bases and J shed 2 bases, with 12 bases lying between them. CDR1 and CDR2 (germline): SGDLS, YYNGEE. The CDR3 DNA follows: TGTGCCAGCAGCGAAGGTGGGTTGGGCAATCAGCCCCAGCATTTT. This gives the protein CASSEGGLGNQPQHF.

The chain couples TRBV11-2 to TRBJ1-1; D is ambiguous. V lost 5 bases and J 6 bases, leaving 19 bases between the germline ends. From germline, CDR1 is SGHAT and CDR2 FQNNGV. This CDR3 has 15 amino acids. CDR3 residues: CASSPTAAGFSEAFF. DNA for the CDR3: TGTGCCAGCAGCCCAACCGCGGCGGGCTTCTCTGAAGCTTTCTTT.

Only one count was recorded for this clone. This chain links TRBV30 with TRBJ2-7, with 7 bases aligning to TRBD1. Trimming removed 4 bases from V and 3 bases from J; junction bases left unmatched: 3. Germline CDR1 GTSNPN, CDR2 SVGIG (reference sequence). The CDR3 spans 12 residues. The CDR3: CAWNSGGYEQYF. DNA of the CDR3: TGTGCCTGGAATTCAGGGGGCTACGAGCAGTACTTC.

The V gene is TRBV19, the J gene TRBJ1-5, with 9 bases matching TRBD1. The CDR3 consists of 14 residues. Germline V gene lookup returns CDR1 LNHDA and CDR2 SQIVND (reference sequence). Trimming removed 5 bases from V and 7 bases from J; junction bases left unmatched: 6. CDR3 sequence: CASSEQGAGQPQHF. CDR3 coding DNA: TGTGCCAGTAGTGAACAGGGGGCCGGCCAGCCCCAGCATTTT. The full variable domain, in which reference TRBV19 and TRBJ1-5 provide the parts outside the CDR3, is DGGITQSPKYLFRKEGQNVTLSCEQNLNHDAMYWYRQDPGQGLRLIYYSQIVNDFQKGDIAEGYSVSREKKESFPLTVTSAQKNPTAFYLCASSEQGAGQPQHFGDGTRLSIL.

This rearrangement joins TRBV2 to TRBJ2-5, with 9 nucleotides matching TRBD1. The V gene end was trimmed by 6 bases and the J gene end by 4 bases; junction bases not matched to a gene: 3. This CDR3 is built from 13 residues. Germline loops: CDR1 SNHLY, CDR2 FYNNEI. CDR3 sequence reads: CASRGTGSETQYF. The DNA for the CDR3 is TGTGCCAGCAGAGGGACAGGGTCAGAGACCCAGTACTTC. Full variable domain (outside the CDR3, taken from reference TRBV2 and TRBJ2-5): EPEVTQTPSHQVTQMGQEVILRCVPISNHLYFYWYRQILGQKVEFLVSFYNNEISEKSEIFDDQFSVERPDGSNFTLKIRSTKLEDSAMYFCASRGTGSETQYFGPGTRLLVL.

This clone was picked up a small number of times. This sequence joins TRBV30 and TRBJ1-2; 9 positions agree with TRBD1. V was clipped by 3 bases and J by 4 bases; unmatched bases: 3. Germline lookup yields CDR1 GTSNPN and CDR2 SVGIG (reference sequence). The CDR3 is 13 residues long. CDR3 amino acids: CAWRETGGYGYTF. CDR3 coding DNA: TGTGCCTGGAGGGAGACAGGGGGCTATGGCTACACCTTC.

The chain is built from TRBV19 and TRBJ2-7, with D perhaps TRBD1 (6 bases). In germline, CDR1 is LNHDA, CDR2 SQIVND (reference sequence). This CDR3 contains 16 residues. V lost 3 bases and J lost 0, with 15 bases in between. Written as DNA, the CDR3 is TGTGCCAGTAGTATGTGGGGACACCAGAGCTCCTACGAGCAGTACTTC. It is translated as CASSMWGHQSSYEQYF.

The chain is built from TRBV15 and TRBJ2-5; TRBD1 matches at 8 bases. V trimming: 2 bases; J trimming: 5 bases; junction bases outside the gene matches: 7. The germline gives CDR1 LNHNV, CDR2 YYDKDF (reference sequence). This CDR3 contains 15 residues. The DNA of the CDR3 is TGTGCCACCAGCAGAAACAGGGGGATCCTTGAGACCCAGTACTTC. Translated: CATSRNRGILETQYF.

V gene TRBV5-1 combines with J gene TRBJ2-7; 13 nucleotides match TRBD2. V was clipped by 3 bases and J by 6 bases; unmatched bases: 6. Germline-derived CDR1 and CDR2 are SGHRS and YFSETQ. The length of the CDR3 is 15 residues. CDR3 DNA: TGCGCCAGCAGCTGGGCCGGGACTAGCGGGGCCGAGCAGTACTTC. The encoded protein is CASSWAGTSGAEQYF.

A single count supports this clone. V and J are TRBV11-2 and TRBJ1-1, with D hard to call. With 2 bases removed from V and 1 base from J, the gap between germline ends came to 8 bases. Germline CDR1 and CDR2: SGHAT and FQNNGV. The CDR3 has 14 residues. For the CDR3, the DNA is TGTGCCAGCAGCTTACAGGCCCAGAACACTGAAGCTTTCTTT. Its translation is CASSLQAQNTEAFF.

The chain links TRBV6-5 to TRBJ1-6; D might be TRBD1 (5 bases). There are 14 residues in the CDR3. Trimming cost V 2 bases and J 8 bases, with 10 bases left between them. Germline values: CDR1 MNHEY, CDR2 SVGAGI. The CDR3 spells CASSYAGNDSPLHF. The CDR3 DNA reads as TGTGCCAGCAGTTACGCAGGGAACGATTCACCCCTCCACTTT.

The chain carries TRBV18 and TRBJ1-3; D is undetermined. With 2 bases removed from V and 8 bases from J, the gap between germline ends came to 13 bases. The V gene's germline CDR1 is KGHSH and CDR2 LQKENI. The CDR3 is 14 amino acids. CDR3 sequence: CASSPIMQVDTIYF. The CDR3 DNA reads as TGTGCCAGCTCACCAATCATGCAGGTGGACACCATATATTTT.